This T cell receptor beta chain comes out of a study of molecular identifiers for immune sequencing clone quantification (dated by TCRdb to between 2017 and 2018). Context from the whole study: For a replicate experiment, RNA from around 18,000 or 91,000 naive CD8 T cells was divided into five aliquots, and four of the five aliquots were sequenced. This methods study used CD8 T cells to benchmark TCR RNA copy counting and molecular-identifier clustering-based TCR repertoire sequencing (MIDCIRS).

This clonotype was counted ten times or more. Its antigen remains undetermined. There are no base qualities to consult, and no much larger clone falls within one base. The germline ends are 11 bases apart after V is trimmed by 5 bases and J by 3 bases. CDR1 is given as SEHNR and CDR2 as FQNEAQ, both from the germline V gene (reference sequence). The CDR3 covers 13 residues, taking in both the cysteine and the phenylalanine. Only the CDR3 part of the read is kept: 39 bases, read in frame from the first base. On the study overall, not on this receptor specifically: A single cell's worth of spiked-in Jurkat TCR RNA was reported detectable even among 750,000 to 1,000,000 naive CD8 T cells. Naive libraries contained spiked-in Jurkat TCR RNA (approximately ten copies' worth), which is not part of the donor repertoire. Modeling indicated around 2.7 TCR RNA copies recovered per cell, compared with about 10 by digital PCR, which implies a capture efficiency of approximately 30%. In CMV-specific effector cells, over 98% of molecules were held by clones above 20 RNA copies, whereas under 1% of molecules were held by such clones in naive cells. When barcode sub-clustering was left out, chimeric consensus sequences inflated TCR diversity, with chimeras reaching as high as 47%. Highly expanded clone sizes could be underestimated if identical TCR molecules share a barcode.

Libraries were built with PCR. TCRdb names Illumina HiSeq 4000 as the instrument used. Preparation of bulk TCR libraries followed a previously described approach, with the TCR primers listed in Table S5. The Qiagen AllPrep DNA/RNA kit was used to purify total RNA. Before any analysis, reads coming from multiple sequencing runs of the same library were combined into one pool. Processing in the source paper ran as follows. Reads were retained only if an exact TCR constant sequence was present, and the retained reads were trimmed to 150 nt and grouped according to their 12-nt molecular barcodes. Reads in each barcode group were sub-clustered using a 15% Levenshtein threshold, and a quality-weighted consensus sequence was built for each RNA molecule. Non-functional sequences were discarded, and so were lower-count sequences lying one edit away from another sequence. Barcode sub-clusters with fewer than 20% of the maximum read count were removed, based on fitting two negative binomial distributions. TCRdb took the public reads, trimmed them with fastp at Q25, ran MiXCR for clone calling and kept in-frame beta chains. A single entry per CDR3 protein holds the most common genes and DNA from its merged rows. The V and J calls here are based on TCRdb, not the publication. Present in this sample are about 510,000 distinct CDR3 sequences, 20% to 25% of which were seen just once. Jointly, the top ten make up more than 0.8% of the sample.

Naive CD8 T cell libraries were made from about 21,000 to 970,000 sorted cells using 10%, 30% or 50% of purified RNA. Naive CD8 T cells, defined as CD8+CD4-CCR7+CD45RA+, were FACS-sorted into RLT Plus buffer on a BD FACSAria II. To test detection sensitivity, Jurkat RNA equivalent to roughly eleven TCR copies was spiked into samples of roughly 18,000-1,000,000 naive CD8 T cells. Enrichment of CD8 T cells was done with RosetteSep CD8+ T Cell Enrichment Cocktail plus Ficoll-Paque, and ACK red cell lysis came afterward. The sequence was obtained from a human donor in good health. Some libraries in this study had Jurkat cell RNA spiked in. The sequenced sample consisted of naive CD8+ T cells from blood, with Jurkat cell RNA spiked in. Sample cell subset or site, as interpreted from the label and publication: FACS-sorted CD8+CD4-CCR7+CD45RA+ naive T cells. The chain employs TRBV7-9 and TRBJ2-7; the D gene cannot be resolved reliably. The DNA is as follows: TGTGCCAGCAGCCCTAAAAACAGCTACGAGCAGTACTTC. Translated, it reads CASSPKNSYEQYF. With the rest looked up from the reference TRBV7-9 and TRBJ2-7 genes rather than sequenced, the full variable domain is DTGVSQNPRHKITKRGQNVTFRCDPISEHNRLYWYRQTLGQGPEFLTYFQNEAQLEKSRLLSDRFSAERPKGSFSTLEIQRTEQGDSAMYLCASSPKNSYEQYFGPGTRLTVT.